A single sample gave rise to the 2 T cell receptor beta chains below, sequenced in a study of cytomegalovirus exposure and HLA in healthy donors. Generated by immunoSEQ multiplex PCR, the TCRdb table keeps only in-frame clones and is missing some. The data show about 68,000 clones, 90% to 95% seen once. Sample: PBMCs. These receptors were collected from a man between 18 and 29 years old in good health and CMV-seronegative.

The V and J genes are TRBV6-1 and TRBJ1-5; a possible D gene is TRBD1 (5 bases). Trimming shortened V by 0 bases and J by 5 bases, and 11 bases separated the two germline ends. Germline CDR1 is MNHNS and CDR2 is SASEGT. The CDR3 loop spans 15 amino acids. CDR3 amino acids: CASSEAGGTYQPQHF. The CDR3 nucleotides are TGTGCCAGCAGTGAAGCTGGGGGGACCTATCAGCCCCAGCATTTT.

The chain employs TRBV2 and TRBJ1-3; 7 bases map to TRBD1. This CDR3 region has 16 residues. Trimming removed 4 bases from V and 2 bases from J; junction bases left unmatched: 8. Germline lookup yields CDR1 SNHLY and CDR2 FYNNEI. CDR3 bases: TGTGCCAGCAGTGCATCCCGACAGGGAGCTGGAAACACCATATATTTT. Amino acids: CASSASRQGAGNTIYF.